This entry lists 26 T cell receptor beta chains sequenced from one sample in a study of T cell responses to AZD1222 COVID-19 vaccine. Sequencing was performed with immunoSEQ multiplex PCR; in TCRdb, only in-frame clones are kept and a portion is missing. The repertoire holds roughly 150,000 clones, with 85% to 95% as singletons. This sample comprised peripheral blood, obtained on day 0 of AZD1222 vaccination. These receptors were collected from an adult in good health.

This chain joins TRBV27 and TRBJ2-1, with unresolved D. Germline V gene lookup returns CDR1 MNHEY and CDR2 SMNVEV (reference sequence). CDR3 length equals 13 residues. V lost 8 bases to trimming and J lost 6 bases, with 14 bases between them. CDR3 amino acids: CASFIQQTNEQFF. CDR3 sequence (DNA): TGTGCCAGCTTTATTCAGCAGACCAATGAGCAGTTCTTC.

The chain joins TRBV27 to TRBJ1-5; D unclear. Germline V gives CDR1 MNHEY, CDR2 SMNVEV (reference sequence). V lost 9 bases, J lost 0 bases, and 9 bases lay in between. The CDR3 length is 13 residues. The CDR3 sequence: CASWAHSNQPQHF. Here the CDR3 DNA reads TGTGCCAGTTGGGCCCATAGCAATCAGCCCCAGCATTTT.

The V and J genes are TRBV12-3 or TRBV12-4 and TRBJ1-1, with no clear D. Trimming took off 4 bases at V and 5 bases at J, with 5 bases between the two ends. The CDR3 consists of 11 residues. The CDR3 nucleotides are TGTGCCAGCAGTTCGGGGACTGAAGCTTTCTTT. This encodes CASSSGTEAFF.

V is TRBV6-2 or TRBV6-3 and J is TRBJ1-5, with TRBD1 identical over 7 bases. V was clipped by 6 bases and J by 6 bases; unmatched bases: 17. CDR1 and CDR2 from the germline V gene are MNHEY and SVGEGT. The CDR3 has 17 residues. CDR3: CASSQWGRQGRGQPQHF. In DNA form, the CDR3 reads TGTGCCAGCAGCCAGTGGGGCCGACAGGGTAGGGGTCAGCCCCAGCATTTT.

The CDR3 DNA reads TGCGCCAGCAGCCGCCAAAAGATCAGTAGCACAGATACGCAGTATTTT. Translated: CASSRQKISSTDTQYF. The chain is built from TRBV4-1 and TRBJ2-3; D is undetermined. The CDR3 is 16 amino acids. Germline V lookup: CDR1 MGHRA, CDR2 YSYEKL. Deletions cut 4 bases from V and 0 bases from J, with 14 bases between.

The chain combines TRBV6-5 with TRBJ2-7; D unclear. Trimming left V 5 bases short and J 0 bases short, with 11 bases between. CDR3 length equals 14 residues. CDR1 is MNHEY and CDR2 is SVGAGI in the germline V gene. The CDR3 sequence: CASSPPTSSYEQYF. DNA of the CDR3: TGTGCCAGCAGTCCTCCGACGTCCTCCTACGAGCAGTACTTC.

The CDR3, as DNA: TGTGCCTGGAGGTTGGGGGTCGGCGGCTACACCTTC. Its translation: CAWRLGVGGYTF. The chain uses TRBV30 and TRBJ1-2; weak D call: TRBD1 (5 bases). CDR3 length equals 12 residues. Germline V gene lookup returns CDR1 GTSNPN and CDR2 SVGIG (reference sequence). V gave up 3 bases and J gave up 8 bases, with 13 bases separating them.

This chain uses TRBV19 with TRBJ1-3; D not resolved. The CDR3 is made up of 12 amino acids. Looked up from germline, CDR1 is LNHDA and CDR2 is SQIVND (reference sequence). V lost 6 bases to trimming and J lost 3 bases, with 6 bases between them. This CDR3 reads CASSPSGNTIYF. As DNA, the CDR3 is TGTGCCAGTAGCCCCAGTGGAAACACCATATATTTT.

Notes on this clone: At the DNA level, this CDR3 is encoded by other sequences in the same sample as well. The rearrangement links TRBV28 to TRBJ2-3, with unresolved D. The V end was cut by 6 bases, the J end by 4 bases, with 5 bases between. Germline V CDR1 and CDR2: MDHEN, SYDVKM. The CDR3 has 11 amino acids. The CDR3 protein is CASREADTQYF. The CDR3 DNA reads TGTGCCAGCAGGGAAGCAGATACGCAGTATTTT.

The CDR3 is CASSFRDRSYGYTF. The CDR3 coding sequence is TGTGCCAGCAGTTTCCGGGACAGGAGCTATGGCTACACCTTC. The chain has TRBV28 and TRBJ1-2, with 8 bases aligning to TRBD1. The CDR3 loop spans 14 amino acids. Germline-derived CDR1 and CDR2 are MDHEN and SYDVKM. J was trimmed by 4 bases and V by 3 bases; bases with no gene match: 4.

This clone was observed once. The J gene is TRBJ1-4, the V gene TRBV27; D is unclear. This CDR3 contains 15 residues. The V gene lost 8 bases and the J gene lost 5 bases, with 18 bases spanning the gap. The germline gives CDR1 MNHEY, CDR2 SMNVEV (reference sequence). For the CDR3, the DNA is TGTGCCAGCTCTTCCTTGGATACGGGAAATGAAAAACTGTTTTTT. Translation gives CASSSLDTGNEKLFF.

The genes are TRBV3-1 (or the pseudogene TRBV3-2) and TRBJ1-2; D perhaps matches TRBD1 (6 bases). This CDR3 spans 14 amino acids. Germline CDR1 reads LGHDT; CDR2 reads YNNKEL (reference sequence). Trimming cost V 3 bases and J 2 bases, with 10 bases left between them. The CDR3 coding sequence is TGTGCCAGCAGCCATGGTGGGGGCAACTATGGCTACACCTTC. Protein product: CASSHGGGNYGYTF.

This chain connects TRBV3-1 (or the pseudogene TRBV3-2) to TRBJ1-2; no definite D call. Germline CDR1 is LGHDT and CDR2 is YNNKEL (reference sequence). V gave up 1 base and J gave up 4 bases, with 13 bases separating them. The CDR3 spans 15 residues. The CDR3 nucleotides are TGTGCCAGCAGCCAAGGTGATGGGGTATTCTATGGCTACACCTTC. Residues: CASSQGDGVFYGYTF.

The CDR3 sequence: CASSLALPGGETQYF. The CDR3 nucleotides read TGTGCCAGCAGCTTAGCGCTCCCGGGGGGAGAGACCCAGTACTTC. V and J are TRBV7-2 and TRBJ2-5; TRBD2 matches 7 bases. This CDR3 region has 15 residues. With 0 bases clipped from V and 4 bases from J, the junction kept 5 bases outside the gene matches. Germline V gives CDR1 SGHTA, CDR2 FQGNSA. Complete variable domain (other parts from reference TRBV7-2 and TRBJ2-5): GAGVSQSPSNKVTEKGKDVELRCDPISGHTALYWYRQSLGQGLEFLIYFQGNSAPDKSGLPSDRFSAERTGGSVSTLTIQRTQQEDSAVYLCASSLALPGGETQYFGPGTRLLVL.

V gene TRBV4-1 combines with J gene TRBJ1-1; no clear D gene. The germline V and J ends were trimmed by 4 bases and 9 bases, with 9 bases remaining between them. CDR1 is MGHRA and CDR2 is YSYEKL in the germline V gene. The length of the CDR3 is 11 residues. CDR3 sequence reads: CASSRQTQAFF. CDR3 in DNA: TGCGCCAGCAGCCGGCAGACTCAAGCTTTCTTT.

In its sample, this clone was seen once. V gene TRBV5-1 combines with J gene TRBJ2-1, with TRBD2 identical over 15 bases. The V gene end was trimmed by 0 bases and the J gene end by 2 bases; junction bases not matched to a gene: 9. The length of the CDR3 is 20 residues. Germline CDR1 and CDR2: SGHRS and YFSETQ. CDR3 in amino acids: CASSLEGGTSGRTTYNEQFF. The DNA for the CDR3 is TGCGCCAGCAGCTTGGAGGGGGGGACTAGCGGGAGGACTACCTACAATGAGCAGTTCTTC.

The chain combines TRBV10-1 with TRBJ1-2, with D possibly TRBD1 on 5 matching bases. V lost 0 bases and J 4 bases, leaving 6 bases between the germline ends. Germline V gene lookup returns CDR1 WNHNN and CDR2 SYGVQD (reference sequence). This CDR3 contains 13 residues. CDR3 sequence reads: CASSESGTYGYTF. The DNA for the CDR3 is TGCGCCAGCAGTGAGTCGGGGACCTATGGCTACACCTTC.

The chain is built from TRBV20-1 and TRBJ1-3; unclear D gene. The CDR3 runs 15 residues. Germline loops: CDR1 DFQATT, CDR2 SNEGSKA (reference sequence). With 3 bases removed from V and 3 bases from J, the gap between germline ends came to 15 bases. In DNA form, the CDR3 reads TGCAGTGCTAGTTCTGGGCCGGCAGTTGGAAACACCATATATTTT. Amino acid sequence: CSASSGPAVGNTIYF.

The chain recombines TRBV19 with TRBJ1-2; no firm D call. Trimming shortened V by 3 bases and J by 0 bases, and 8 bases separated the two germline ends. This CDR3 has 14 residues. Germline CDR1 is LNHDA and CDR2 is SQIVND (reference sequence). The CDR3 DNA sequence: TGTGCCAGTAGTATCGCCGGTTCTAACTATGGCTACACCTTC. This codes for CASSIAGSNYGYTF.

The chain couples TRBV6-5 to TRBJ2-2; a possible D gene is TRBD1 (6 bases). Germline V lookup: CDR1 MNHEY, CDR2 SVGAGI. V dropped 5 bases and J dropped 3 bases, with 13 bases sitting between them. CDR3 length equals 15 residues. CDR3 in DNA: TGTGCCAGCAGTCCCCGGGACACCTACACCGGGGAGCTGTTTTTT. Protein: CASSPRDTYTGELFF.

This rearrangement joins TRBV6-4 to TRBJ2-1, with 14 bases aligning to TRBD2. CDR1 and CDR2 (germline): MRHNA, SNTAGT. The CDR3 has 18 residues. J was trimmed by 8 bases and V by 5 bases; bases with no gene match: 14. CDR3 region: CASSSDPKTSGGVDEQFF. CDR3 DNA: TGTGCCAGCAGTTCAGATCCCAAGACTAGCGGGGGGGTAGATGAGCAGTTCTTC.

The chain combines TRBV27 with TRBJ1-1; 7 bases are a match to TRBD1. The CDR3 contains 15 residues. Unmatched junction bases numbered 12, after V lost 0 bases and J lost 11 bases. Germline lookup yields CDR1 MNHEY and CDR2 SMNVEV (reference sequence). In nucleotides, the CDR3 is TGTGCCAGCAGTTTATCGTACGACAGGGAGGGAAAGGCTTTCTTT. It codes for CASSLSYDREGKAFF.

The chain couples TRBV2 to TRBJ2-7; 7 nucleotides agree with TRBD1. This CDR3 has 14 residues. CDR1 is SNHLY, CDR2 FYNNEI, per germline. Trimming at V came to 6 bases and at J to 4 bases, leaving 9 bases not matched to a gene. CDR3: CASSARDSAYEQYF. DNA of the CDR3: TGTGCCAGCAGCGCCCGGGACAGCGCGTACGAGCAGTACTTC.

The rearrangement uses TRBV7-2 and TRBJ2-5; D is possibly TRBD1 (6 bases). The germline V gene encodes CDR1 SGHTA and CDR2 FQGNSA. V lost 5 bases to trimming and J lost 0 bases, with 16 bases between them. The CDR3 has 16 residues. The CDR3 is CASSPLLGGDQETQYF. CDR3 coding DNA: TGTGCCAGCAGCCCCCTCCTTGGGGGCGACCAAGAGACCCAGTACTTC.

V is TRBV10-3 and J is TRBJ2-7; 11 nucleotides match TRBD1. CDR1 and CDR2 from the germline V gene are ENHRY and SYGVKD. With V trimmed by 6 bases and J by 1 base, 5 bases remained unmatched. The CDR3 runs to 15 residues. The CDR3 nucleotides read TGTGCCATCAGCGTTTGGGACAGGGGGTCCTACGAGCAGTACTTC. Translation: CAISVWDRGSYEQYF.

The rearrangement joins TRBV19 to TRBJ2-1, with D tentatively TRBD2 (6 bases). Germline V CDR1 and CDR2: LNHDA, SQIVND (reference sequence). Deletions cut 2 bases from V and 0 bases from J, with 11 bases between. This CDR3 comprises 16 residues. The CDR3 loop is CASSISTGSSYNEQFF. The CDR3 nucleotides read TGTGCCAGTAGTATATCCACCGGGAGCTCCTACAATGAGCAGTTCTTC.